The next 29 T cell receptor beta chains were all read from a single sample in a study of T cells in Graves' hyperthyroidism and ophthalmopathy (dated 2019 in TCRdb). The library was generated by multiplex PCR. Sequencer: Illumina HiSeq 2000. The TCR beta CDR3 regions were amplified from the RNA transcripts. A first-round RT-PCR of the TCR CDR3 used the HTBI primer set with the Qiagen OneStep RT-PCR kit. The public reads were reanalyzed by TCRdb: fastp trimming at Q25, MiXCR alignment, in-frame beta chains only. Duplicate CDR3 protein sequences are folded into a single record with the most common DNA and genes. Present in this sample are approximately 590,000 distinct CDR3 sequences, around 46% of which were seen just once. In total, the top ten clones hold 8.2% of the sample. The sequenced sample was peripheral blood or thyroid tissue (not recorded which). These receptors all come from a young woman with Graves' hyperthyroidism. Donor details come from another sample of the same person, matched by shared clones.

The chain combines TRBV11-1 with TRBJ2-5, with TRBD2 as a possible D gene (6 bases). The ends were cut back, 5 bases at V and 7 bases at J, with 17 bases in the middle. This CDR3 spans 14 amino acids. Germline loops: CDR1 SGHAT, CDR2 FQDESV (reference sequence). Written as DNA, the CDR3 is TGTGCCAGCAGCAACCGACGGGGGTTCGGGACCCAGTACTTC. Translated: CASSNRRGFGTQYF.

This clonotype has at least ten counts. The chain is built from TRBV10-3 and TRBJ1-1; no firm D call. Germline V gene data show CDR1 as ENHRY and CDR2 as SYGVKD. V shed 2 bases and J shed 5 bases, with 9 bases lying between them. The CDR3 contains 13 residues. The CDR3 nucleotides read TGTGCCATCAGTGAGGAATGGGGAACTGAAGCTTTCTTT. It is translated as CAISEEWGTEAFF.

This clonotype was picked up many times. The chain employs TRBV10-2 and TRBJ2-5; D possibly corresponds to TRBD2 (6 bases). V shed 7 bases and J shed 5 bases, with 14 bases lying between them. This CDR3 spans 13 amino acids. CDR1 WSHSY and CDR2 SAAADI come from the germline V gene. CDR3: CASTGRGGETQYF. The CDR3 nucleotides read TGCGCCAGCACGGGAAGGGGAGGCGAGACCCAGTACTTC.

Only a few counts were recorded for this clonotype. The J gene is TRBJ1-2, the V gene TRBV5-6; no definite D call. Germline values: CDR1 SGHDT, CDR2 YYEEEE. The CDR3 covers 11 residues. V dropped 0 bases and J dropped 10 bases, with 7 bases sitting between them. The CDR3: CASSLVGFYTF. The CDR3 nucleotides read TGTGCCAGCAGCTTGGTGGGCTTCTACACCTTC.

This CDR3 is CATSREDRLNTEAFF. The CDR3 nucleotides are TGTGCCACCAGCAGAGAGGACAGATTGAACACTGAAGCTTTCTTT. This chain links TRBV15 with TRBJ1-1; tentative D call: TRBD1 (6 bases). The CDR3 runs to 15 residues. The germline gives CDR1 LNHNV, CDR2 YYDKDF (reference sequence). V shed 0 bases and J shed 0 bases, with 8 bases lying between them.

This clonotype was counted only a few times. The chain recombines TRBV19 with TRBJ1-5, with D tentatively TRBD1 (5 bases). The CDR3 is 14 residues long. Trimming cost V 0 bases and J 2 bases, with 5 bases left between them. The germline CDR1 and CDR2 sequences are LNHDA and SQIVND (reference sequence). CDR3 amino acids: CASSIDRGNQPQHF. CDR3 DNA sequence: TGTGCCAGTAGTATAGACAGGGGCAATCAGCCCCAGCATTTT.

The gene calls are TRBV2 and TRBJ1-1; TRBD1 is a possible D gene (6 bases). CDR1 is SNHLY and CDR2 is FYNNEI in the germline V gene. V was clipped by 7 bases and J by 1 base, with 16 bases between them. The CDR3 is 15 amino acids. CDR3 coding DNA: TGTGCCAGCACCGACTACGTACAGGGGAACACTGAAGCTTTCTTT. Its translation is CASTDYVQGNTEAFF.

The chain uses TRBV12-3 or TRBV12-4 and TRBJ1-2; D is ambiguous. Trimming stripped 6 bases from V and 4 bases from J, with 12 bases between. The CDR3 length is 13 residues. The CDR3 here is CASRSGFIYGYTF. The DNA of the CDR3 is TGTGCCAGCAGATCTGGATTCATCTATGGCTACACCTTC.

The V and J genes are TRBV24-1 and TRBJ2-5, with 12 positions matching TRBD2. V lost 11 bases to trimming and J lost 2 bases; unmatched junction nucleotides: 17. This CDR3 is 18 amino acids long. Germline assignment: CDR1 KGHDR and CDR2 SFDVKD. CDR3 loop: CASSGLSWTSGKQETQYF. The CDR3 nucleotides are TGTGCCAGCAGCGGACTCAGCTGGACTAGCGGGAAGCAAGAGACCCAGTACTTC.

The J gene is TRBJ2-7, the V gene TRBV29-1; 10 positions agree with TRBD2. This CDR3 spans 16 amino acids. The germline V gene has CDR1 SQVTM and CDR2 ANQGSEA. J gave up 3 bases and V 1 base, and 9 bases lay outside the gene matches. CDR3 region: CSVEGASGSQGYEQYF. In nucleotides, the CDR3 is TGCAGCGTTGAAGGGGCTAGCGGGAGTCAAGGCTACGAGCAGTACTTC.

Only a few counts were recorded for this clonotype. The CDR3 coding sequence is TGTGCCAGTACTCAACCACAGGAAGGGGCTAATGGCTACACCTTC. It specifies CASTQPQEGANGYTF. This chain joins TRBV19 and TRBJ1-2; perhaps TRBD1 as D (5 bases). The CDR3 has 15 residues. Germline V gene lookup returns CDR1 LNHDA and CDR2 SQIVND (reference sequence). V dropped 7 bases and J dropped 6 bases, with 21 bases sitting between them.

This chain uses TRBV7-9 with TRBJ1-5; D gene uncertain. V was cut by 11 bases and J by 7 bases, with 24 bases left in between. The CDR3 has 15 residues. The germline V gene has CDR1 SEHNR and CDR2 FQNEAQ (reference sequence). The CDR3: CAASSLEGQGQPQHF. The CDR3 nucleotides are TGTGCCGCCAGCAGCTTGGAGGGTCAAGGGCAGCCCCAGCATTTT.

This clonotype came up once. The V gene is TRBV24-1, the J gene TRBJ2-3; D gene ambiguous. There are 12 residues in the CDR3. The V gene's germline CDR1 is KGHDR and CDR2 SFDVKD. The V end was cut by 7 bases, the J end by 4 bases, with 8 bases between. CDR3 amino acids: CATSTPADTQYF. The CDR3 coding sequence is TGTGCCACCAGCACTCCCGCAGATACGCAGTATTTT.

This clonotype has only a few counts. In nucleotides, the CDR3 is TGTGCCAGCAGCGTCGACAGGGGGCGCGGCACCGGGGAGCTGTTTTTT. It yields the protein CASSVDRGRGTGELFF. V is TRBV4-2 and J is TRBJ2-2, with TRBD1 matching over 10 bases. Germline-derived CDR1 and CDR2 are LGHNA and YNFKEQ. With 5 bases clipped from V and 4 bases from J, the junction kept 7 bases outside the gene matches. The CDR3 length is 16 residues.

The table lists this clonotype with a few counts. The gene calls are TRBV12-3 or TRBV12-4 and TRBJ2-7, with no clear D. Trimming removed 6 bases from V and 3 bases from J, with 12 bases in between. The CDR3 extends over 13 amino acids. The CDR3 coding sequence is TGTGCCAGCAGCCAACGTGGATACTACGAGCAGTACTTC. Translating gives CASSQRGYYEQYF.

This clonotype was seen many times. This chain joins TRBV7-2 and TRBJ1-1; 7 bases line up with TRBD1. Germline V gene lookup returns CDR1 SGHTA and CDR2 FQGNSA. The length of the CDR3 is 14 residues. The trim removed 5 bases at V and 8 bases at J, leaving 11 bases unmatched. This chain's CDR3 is CASSALTGLVEAFF. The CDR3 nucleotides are TGTGCCAGCAGCGCCCTGACAGGGCTGGTGGAAGCTTTCTTT.

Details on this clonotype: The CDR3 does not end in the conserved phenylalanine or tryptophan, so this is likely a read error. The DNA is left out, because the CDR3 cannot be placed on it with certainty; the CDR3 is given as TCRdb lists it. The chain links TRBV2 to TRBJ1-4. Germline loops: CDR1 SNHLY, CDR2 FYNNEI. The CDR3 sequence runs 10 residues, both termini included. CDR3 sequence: CASSGRGVDY.

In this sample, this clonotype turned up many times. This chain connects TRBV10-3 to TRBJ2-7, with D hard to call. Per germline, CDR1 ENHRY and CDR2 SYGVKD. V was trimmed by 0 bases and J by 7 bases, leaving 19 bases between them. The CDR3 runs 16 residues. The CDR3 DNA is TGTGCCATCAGTGAGTCTTGGGCAGACATACTTGGGGAGCAGTACTTC. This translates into CAISESWADILGEQYF.

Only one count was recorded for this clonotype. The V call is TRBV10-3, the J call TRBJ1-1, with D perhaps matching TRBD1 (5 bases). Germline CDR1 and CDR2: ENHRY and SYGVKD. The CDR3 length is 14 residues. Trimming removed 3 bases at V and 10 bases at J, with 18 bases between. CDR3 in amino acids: CAISEMAGLKVAFF. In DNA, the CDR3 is TGTGCCATCAGTGAAATGGCAGGGTTGAAGGTAGCTTTCTTT.

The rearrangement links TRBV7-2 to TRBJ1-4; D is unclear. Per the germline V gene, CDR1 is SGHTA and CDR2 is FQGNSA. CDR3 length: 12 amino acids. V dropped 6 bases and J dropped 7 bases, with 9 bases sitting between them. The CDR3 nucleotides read TGTGCCAGCAGGGGGAATGGTGAAAAACTGTTTTTT. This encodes CASRGNGEKLFF. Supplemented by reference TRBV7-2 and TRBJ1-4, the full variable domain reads GAGVSQSPSNKVTEKGKDVELRCDPISGHTALYWYRQSLGQGLEFLIYFQGNSAPDKSGLPSDRFSAERTGGSVSTLTIQRTQQEDSAVYLCASRGNGEKLFFGSGTQLSVL.

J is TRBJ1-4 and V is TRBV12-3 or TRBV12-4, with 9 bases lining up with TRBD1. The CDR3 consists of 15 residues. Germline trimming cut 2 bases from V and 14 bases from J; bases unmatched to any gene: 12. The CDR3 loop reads CASSLLVGTGTSLFF. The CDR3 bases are TGTGCCAGCAGTTTACTTGTCGGGACAGGGACCTCCCTGTTTTTT.

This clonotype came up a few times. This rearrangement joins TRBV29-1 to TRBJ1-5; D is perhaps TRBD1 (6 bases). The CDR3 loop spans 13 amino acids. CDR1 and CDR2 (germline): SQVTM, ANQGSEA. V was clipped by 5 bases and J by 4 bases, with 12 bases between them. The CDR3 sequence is CSVRRTENQPQHF. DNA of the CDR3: TGCAGCGTTAGAAGGACAGAAAATCAGCCCCAGCATTTT.

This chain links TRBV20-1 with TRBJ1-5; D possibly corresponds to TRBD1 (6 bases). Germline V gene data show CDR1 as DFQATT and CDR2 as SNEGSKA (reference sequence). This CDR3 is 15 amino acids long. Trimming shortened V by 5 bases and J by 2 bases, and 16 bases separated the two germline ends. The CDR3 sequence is CSADKGGGGNQPQHF. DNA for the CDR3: TGCAGTGCTGATAAAGGGGGAGGTGGCAATCAGCCCCAGCATTTT.

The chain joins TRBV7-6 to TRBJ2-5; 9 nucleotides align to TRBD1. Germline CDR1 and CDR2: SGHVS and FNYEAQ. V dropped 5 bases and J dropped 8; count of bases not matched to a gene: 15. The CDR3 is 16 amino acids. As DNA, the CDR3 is TGTGCCAGCAGCCAACCGGGACAGGGTGCGGTTCGAACCCAGTACTTC. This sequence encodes CASSQPGQGAVRTQYF.

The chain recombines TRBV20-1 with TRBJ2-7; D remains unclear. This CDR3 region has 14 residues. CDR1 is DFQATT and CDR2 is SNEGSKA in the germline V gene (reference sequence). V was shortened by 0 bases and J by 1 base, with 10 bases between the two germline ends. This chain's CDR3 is CSARDPLRSYEQYF. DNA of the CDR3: TGCAGTGCTAGAGATCCCCTTCGATCCTACGAGCAGTACTTC.

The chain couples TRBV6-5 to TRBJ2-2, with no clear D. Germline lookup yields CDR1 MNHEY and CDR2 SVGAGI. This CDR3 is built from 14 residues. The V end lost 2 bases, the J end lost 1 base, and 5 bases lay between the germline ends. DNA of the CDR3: TGTGCCAGCAGTTACGTACAGAACACCGGGGAGCTGTTTTTT. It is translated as CASSYVQNTGELFF.

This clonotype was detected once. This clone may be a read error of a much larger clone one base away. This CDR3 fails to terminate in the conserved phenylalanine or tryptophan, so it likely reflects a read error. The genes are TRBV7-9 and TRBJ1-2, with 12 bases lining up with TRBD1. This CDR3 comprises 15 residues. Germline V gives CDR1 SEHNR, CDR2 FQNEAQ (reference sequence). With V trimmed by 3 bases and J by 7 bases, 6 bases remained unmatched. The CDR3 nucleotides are TGTGCCAGCAGCTTCGGGACAGGGGGCGCGGGTGGCTACACCATC. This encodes CASSFGTGGAGGYTI.

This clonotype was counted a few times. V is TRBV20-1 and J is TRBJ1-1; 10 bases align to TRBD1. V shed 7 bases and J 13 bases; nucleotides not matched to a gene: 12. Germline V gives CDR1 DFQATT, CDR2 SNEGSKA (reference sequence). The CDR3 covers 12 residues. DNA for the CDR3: TGCAGTGTCATGAGGACAGGGGGGTTAGGTTTCTTT. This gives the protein CSVMRTGGLGFF.

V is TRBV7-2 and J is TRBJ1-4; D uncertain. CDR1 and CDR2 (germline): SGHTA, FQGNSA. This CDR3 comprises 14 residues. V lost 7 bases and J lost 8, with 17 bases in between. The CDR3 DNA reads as TGTGCCAGCATCCAAGGAGGAGGGAACGAAAAACTGTTTTTT. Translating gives CASIQGGGNEKLFF. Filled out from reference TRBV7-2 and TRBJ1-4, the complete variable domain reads GAGVSQSPSNKVTEKGKDVELRCDPISGHTALYWYRQSLGQGLEFLIYFQGNSAPDKSGLPSDRFSAERTGGSVSTLTIQRTQQEDSAVYLCASIQGGGNEKLFFGSGTQLSVL.